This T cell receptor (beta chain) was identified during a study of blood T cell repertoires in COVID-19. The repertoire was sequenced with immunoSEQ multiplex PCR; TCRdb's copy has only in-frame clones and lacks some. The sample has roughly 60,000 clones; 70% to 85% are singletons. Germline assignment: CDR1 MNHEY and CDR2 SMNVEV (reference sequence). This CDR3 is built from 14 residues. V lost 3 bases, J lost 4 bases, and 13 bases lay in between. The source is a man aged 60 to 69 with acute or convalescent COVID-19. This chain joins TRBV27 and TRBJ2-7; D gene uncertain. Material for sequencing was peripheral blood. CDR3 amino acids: CASSLGHLGYEQYF. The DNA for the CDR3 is TGTGCCAGCAGTTTGGGCCATCTGGGTTACGAGCAGTACTTC.